A selection of T cell receptor beta chains follows, all from one sample in a study of OX40 agonist ivuxolimab in advanced cancers. Profiling relied on immunoSEQ multiplex PCR, and the TCRdb table lists in-frame clones only, not all of them. Of tens of thousands of clones in the sample, less than 90% were seen once. Sequencing used CD4+ or CD8+ T cells sorted from blood, obtained in a trial of the OX40 agonist ivuxolimab. Every receptor here comes from an adult with an advanced solid tumor such as melanoma, head and neck, liver or kidney cancer. CDR3s include the opening cysteine and the closing phenylalanine or tryptophan. D genes are given only for firm matches. The size entry is marked missing in some rows and otherwise reads once, few, many or a size class.

clone size	CDR3 length	V gene	J gene	D gene	CDR3 DNA	CDR3 protein
-	14	TRBV2	TRBJ1-1	-	TGTGCCAGCAGTGAAAGCGGGGGGAACACTGAAGCTTTCTTT	CASSESGGNTEAFF
-	13	TRBV5-6	TRBJ2-5	-	TGTGCCAGCAGCTTTTGGGCAGGAGAGACCCAGTACTTC	CASSFWAGETQYF
once	15	TRBV6-6	TRBJ1-1	TRBD1	TGTGCCAGCAGTTGGCCGGGACAGGGAGCCACTGAAGCTTTCTTT	CASSWPGQGATEAFF
once	12	TRBV19	TRBJ1-5	-	TGTGCCAGCCGGGACGTAAATCAGCCCCAGCATTTT	CASRDVNQPQHF
-	13	TRBV7-3	TRBJ1-3	-	TGTGCCAGCAGCGTAGACTCTGGAAACACCATATATTTT	CASSVDSGNTIYF
-	18	TRBV7-9	TRBJ2-3	TRBD2	TGTGCCAGCAGCTTGGGACTAGCGGGGGGCCAAAACACAGATACGCAGTATTTT	CASSLGLAGGQNTDTQYF
-	15	TRBV7-2	TRBJ2-7	-	TGTGCCAGCAGTTCCCGGGCCATGGGTAGGAGCGAGCAGTACTTC	CASSSRAMGRSEQYF
-	14	TRBV19	TRBJ1-1	TRBD1	TGTGCCAGTAGCGGGACAGGGGGTTTGACTGAAGCTTTCTTT	CASSGTGGLTEAFF
once	16	TRBV19	TRBJ2-6	-	TGTGCCAGTAGTGGTGCAGGAAGGTCTGGGGCCAACGTCCTGACTTTC	CASSGAGRSGANVLTF
-	12	TRBV6-1	TRBJ2-3	-	TGTGCCAGCAGTCCGGGGACAGATACGCAGTATTTT	CASSPGTDTQYF
few	17	TRBV12-5	TRBJ2-1	-	TGTGCTAGTGGTTTGGTACTAGGTGGGACCTCCTACAATGAGCAGTTCTTC	CASGLVLGGTSYNEQFF
-	14	TRBV5-1	TRBJ1-1	-	TGCGCCAGCAGCTTGGGAACACAGGGAACTGAAGCTTTCTTT	CASSLGTQGTEAFF
-	14	TRBV18	TRBJ2-2	-	TGTGCCAGCTCACGGGAGGAATGGACCGGGGAGCTGTTTTTT	CASSREEWTGELFF
-	14	TRBV30	TRBJ1-5	-	TGTGCCTGGAGCTCGGGGGGCGGCAATCAGCCCCAGCATTTT	CAWSSGGGNQPQHF
-	15	TRBV2	TRBJ2-2	TRBD1	TGTGCCAGCAGTGACGGGACAGGGGGGACCGGGGAGCTGTTTTTT	CASSDGTGGTGELFF
-	14	TRBV6-5	TRBJ1-1	TRBD1	TGTGCCAGCAGTCCCTCACGGGACAGCTCCGAAGCTTTCTTT	CASSPSRDSSEAFF
-	13	TRBV29-1	TRBJ2-7	-	TGCAGCGTGGCTCTCGGCAGCCCTACGAAGCAGTACTTC	CSVALGSPTKQYF
-	12	TRBV11-3	TRBJ1-4	-	TGTGCCAGCTCGGGTCTTAATGAAAAACTGTTTTTT	CASSGLNEKLFF
-	16	TRBV6-6	TRBJ2-7	-	TGTGCCAGCAGTTACTCGAACCGGGGAAGCTCCTACGAGCAGTACTTC	CASSYSNRGSSYEQYF
-	14	TRBV5-4	TRBJ2-7	-	TGTGCCAGCAGCTTACCGGCGAGCTCCTACGAGCAGTACTTC	CASSLPASSYEQYF
few	15	TRBV28	TRBJ2-3	TRBD2	TGTGCCAGCAGGGCACCAGCGGGGGGCACAGATACGCAGTATTTT	CASRAPAGGTDTQYF
-	14	TRBV6-5	TRBJ2-5	TRBD2	TGTGCCAGCAGTACAGGAGGGGAGGGGGAGACCCAGTACTTC	CASSTGGEGETQYF
few	13	TRBV5-4	TRBJ1-2	TRBD1	TGTGCCAGCAGACTACAGGGGGCGCGGGGCTACACCTTC	CASRLQGARGYTF
-	14	TRBV5-6	TRBJ2-5	-	TGTGCCAGCAGCTCGGTAAGGGGCGGGGAGACCCAGTACTTC	CASSSVRGGETQYF
-	15	TRBV7-3	TRBJ2-3	-	TGTGCCAGCAGCCCCTCGCGGGGTACTTCAGATACGCAGTATTTT	CASSPSRGTSDTQYF
-	16	TRBV11-1	TRBJ2-3	TRBD2	TGTGCCAGCAGCTTAATCAGCGGGGGGTTCGCAGATACGCAGTATTTT	CASSLISGGFADTQYF
once	15	TRBV11-3	TRBJ1-2	TRBD1	TGTGCCAGCAGCGCCCGAACGCAGGGGGCGTATGGCTACACCTTC	CASSARTQGAYGYTF
-	11	TRBV20-1	TRBJ2-7	-	TGCAGTGCTAGTCCCTCGTTCGAGCAGTACTTC	CSASPSFEQYF
-	15	TRBV6-6	TRBJ1-6	-	TGTGCCAGCAGTTACATCGGAGGTGCGGGTTCACCCCTCCACTTT	CASSYIGGAGSPLHF
-	12	TRBV12-5	TRBJ1-1	TRBD1	TGTGCTAGTGCTCTCCCCGACAGGGGAGCTTTCTTT	CASALPDRGAFF
-	14	TRBV27	TRBJ1-2	-	TGTGCCAGCAGTTTATCGCGGACAAGCTATGGCTACACCTTC	CASSLSRTSYGYTF
-	13	TRBV7-2	TRBJ1-1	-	TGTGCCAGCAGCTTCAGCAGGCTAACTGAAGCTTTCTTT	CASSFSRLTEAFF
-	16	TRBV6-6	TRBJ1-2	TRBD1	TGTGCCAGCACGGGGACAGGGGGCGGTGGTGGGAATGGCTACACCTTC	CASTGTGGGGGNGYTF
-	14	TRBV30	TRBJ2-5	TRBD2	TGTGCCTGGAGTGTAGCCGGACTAGCGGAGACCCAGTACTTC	CAWSVAGLAETQYF
-	13	TRBV6-6	TRBJ1-2	-	TGTGCCAGCAGTTACGACCGTCAGGCTGGCTACACCTTC	CASSYDRQAGYTF
-	14	TRBV10-3	TRBJ2-2	-	TGTGCCATCAAACGCGGCGGAGACACCGGGGAGCTGTTTTTT	CAIKRGGDTGELFF
-	14	TRBV18	TRBJ1-5	TRBD1	TGTGCCAGCTCCGAGACAGGGGGCGGTCAGCCCCAGCATTTT	CASSETGGGQPQHF
-	14	TRBV27	TRBJ2-7	TRBD1	TGTGCCAGCAGACCGGGGGACAGGGTCTACGAGCAGTACTTC	CASRPGDRVYEQYF
-	13	TRBV28	TRBJ2-5	-	TGTGCCAGCTACAGCCCGTACAAAGAGACCCAGTACTTC	CASYSPYKETQYF
few	15	TRBV25-1	TRBJ2-7	TRBD1	TGTGCCAGCAGCACCTCCAAAAACAGGGGCCACGAGCAGTACTTC	CASSTSKNRGHEQYF
-	15	TRBV11-3	TRBJ2-1	TRBD1	TGTGCCAGCAGCTCCGGACAGGGTCTGGGAAATGAGCAGTTCTTC	CASSSGQGLGNEQFF
-	13	TRBV5-1	TRBJ1-2	-	TGCGCCAGCAGCCCCGGGGAGGAATATGGCTACACCTTC	CASSPGEEYGYTF
-	14	TRBV7-3	TRBJ1-2	-	TGTGCCAGCAGCCCCACAGGGAATCGGTACGGCTACACCTTC	CASSPTGNRYGYTF
-	13	TRBV7-2	TRBJ1-1	-	TGTGCCAGCAGCGGGACTTTGAACACTGAAGCTTTCTTT	CASSGTLNTEAFF
-	14	TRBV19	TRBJ2-7	-	TGTGCCAGTAGTATAGGGCCCCCGGTCTACGAGCAGTACTTC	CASSIGPPVYEQYF
-	14	TRBV7-9	TRBJ1-2	-	TGTGCCAGCACCCGACCAGGACTTAGTTATGGCTACACCTTC	CASTRPGLSYGYTF
-	17	TRBV14	TRBJ1-2	-	TGTGCCAGCAGCCAAGATAGCCGTGGGGGCGTCGGCTATGGCTACACCTTC	CASSQDSRGGVGYGYTF
-	14	TRBV28	TRBJ1-6	-	TGTGCCAGCAGAGAGGGTAAAAATAATTCACCCCTCCACTTT	CASREGKNNSPLHF
-	16	TRBV13	TRBJ2-3	TRBD2	TGTGCCAGCAGCAAACGTAGCGGGGGGAACACAGATACGCAGTATTTT	CASSKRSGGNTDTQYF
-	14	TRBV27	TRBJ1-5	-	TGTGCCAGCAGTTTAGAACGGTTCAATCAGCCCCAGCATTTT	CASSLERFNQPQHF
-	14	TRBV28	TRBJ1-2	-	TGTGCCAGCAGTTTACTCGGAACAGCGTATGGCTACACCTTC	CASSLLGTAYGYTF
-	18	TRBV5-4	TRBJ2-3	TRBD2	TGTGCCAGCAGCCGAGACCCTAGCGGGGGGGGTTTCTTAAATACGCAGTATTTT	CASSRDPSGGGFLNTQYF
-	15	TRBV18	TRBJ1-4	-	TGTGCCAGCTCACGTCAGGGTCCCGGGGAGGAAAAACTGTTTTTT	CASSRQGPGEEKLFF
-	16	TRBV11-2	TRBJ1-5	TRBD1	TGTGCCAGCAGCTTAGGGACAGGGGCAACCAATCAGCCCCAGCATTTT	CASSLGTGATNQPQHF